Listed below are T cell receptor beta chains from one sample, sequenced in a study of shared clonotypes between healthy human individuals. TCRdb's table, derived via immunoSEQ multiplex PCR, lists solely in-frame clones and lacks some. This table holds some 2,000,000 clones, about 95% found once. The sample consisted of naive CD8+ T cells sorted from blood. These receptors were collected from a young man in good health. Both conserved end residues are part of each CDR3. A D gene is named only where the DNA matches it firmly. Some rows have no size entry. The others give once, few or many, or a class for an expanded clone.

CDR3 protein: CASSLVGTSGSEQYF
CDR3 DNA: TGTGCCAGCAGCTTGGTTGGGACTAGCGGTTCCGAGCAGTACTTC
J gene: TRBJ2-7
V gene: TRBV5-4
D gene: TRBD2
clone size: .

CDR3 protein: CASGESTGELFF
CDR3 DNA: TGTGCCAGCGGGGAAAGCACCGGGGAGCTGTTTTTT
J gene: TRBJ2-2
V gene: TRBV2
D gene: .
clone size: .

CDR3 protein: CASSQFRDRGLSSYEQYF
CDR3 DNA: TGCGCCAGCAGCCAATTCCGGGACAGGGGATTAAGCTCCTACGAGCAGTACTTC
J gene: TRBJ2-7
V gene: TRBV4-1
D gene: TRBD1
clone size: .

CDR3 protein: CASSSPPGLAGGPWGTQYF
CDR3 DNA: TGTGCCAGCAGCTCACCCCCGGGACTAGCGGGAGGACCCTGGGGGACCCAGTACTTC
J gene: TRBJ2-5
V gene: TRBV7-9
D gene: TRBD2
clone size: .

CDR3 protein: CASSSEGLAGRNEQYF
CDR3 DNA: TGTGCCAGCAGCTCCGAGGGACTAGCGGGAAGAAATGAGCAGTACTTC
J gene: TRBJ2-7
V gene: TRBV13
D gene: TRBD2
clone size: .

CDR3 protein: CASSEGLAGAREQYF
CDR3 DNA: TGCGCCAGCAGTGAGGGACTAGCGGGGGCGCGGGAGCAGTACTTC
J gene: TRBJ2-7
V gene: TRBV10-1
D gene: TRBD2
clone size: .

CDR3 protein: CASSVGGTNTGELFF
CDR3 DNA: TGTGCCAGCAGCGTAGGGGGTACGAACACCGGGGAGCTGTTTTTT
J gene: TRBJ2-2
V gene: TRBV9
D gene: .
clone size: .

CDR3 protein: CASSSTGTSYEQYF
CDR3 DNA: TGTGCCAGCTCATCGACAGGGACCTCATACGAGCAGTACTTC
J gene: TRBJ2-7
V gene: TRBV18
D gene: TRBD1
clone size: .

CDR3 protein: CASSQSMGGAEYGYTF
CDR3 DNA: TGTGCCAGCAGCCAATCTATGGGGGGCGCTGAATATGGCTACACCTTC
J gene: TRBJ1-2
V gene: TRBV16
D gene: .
clone size: .

CDR3 protein: CASSGPSGSINEQYF
CDR3 DNA: TGCGCCAGCAGCGGTCCTAGCGGGAGTATCAACGAGCAGTACTTC
J gene: TRBJ2-7
V gene: TRBV5-1
D gene: TRBD2
clone size: .

CDR3 protein: CASSLTGQGVYQETQYF
CDR3 DNA: TGTGCCAGCAGCTTGACGGGACAGGGGGTATACCAAGAGACCCAGTACTTC
J gene: TRBJ2-5
V gene: TRBV5-4
D gene: TRBD1
clone size: .

CDR3 protein: CASSEYRGFYGYTF
CDR3 DNA: TGTGCCAGCAGTGAATACAGGGGCTTCTATGGCTACACCTTC
J gene: TRBJ1-2
V gene: TRBV6-1
D gene: TRBD1
clone size: .

CDR3 protein: CASSLAGAAVPVEQYF
CDR3 DNA: TGTGCCAGCAGCTTAGCAGGGGCGGCGGTACCTGTCGAGCAGTACTTC
J gene: TRBJ2-7
V gene: TRBV5-5
D gene: .
clone size: .

CDR3 protein: CASSFVVGANTGELFF
CDR3 DNA: TGTGCCAGCAGCTTTGTAGTCGGGGCGAACACCGGGGAGCTGTTTTTT
J gene: TRBJ2-2
V gene: TRBV7-6
D gene: .
clone size: .

CDR3 protein: CATSRDAPEYYEQYF
CDR3 DNA: TGTGCCACCAGCAGGGACGCGCCCGAATACTACGAGCAGTACTTC
J gene: TRBJ2-7
V gene: TRBV15
D gene: .
clone size: .

CDR3 protein: CASSVGGTSGYEQYF
CDR3 DNA: TGTGCCAGCAGCGTAGGTGGGACTAGCGGCTACGAGCAGTACTTC
J gene: TRBJ2-7
V gene: TRBV9
D gene: TRBD2
clone size: .

CDR3 protein: CASSPSNTEAFF
CDR3 DNA: TGTGCCAGCAGCCCTAGTAACACTGAAGCTTTCTTT
J gene: TRBJ1-1
V gene: TRBV16
D gene: .
clone size: once

CDR3 protein: CSVAVTGPGSEQFF
CDR3 DNA: TGCAGCGTCGCCGTCACAGGGCCAGGCAGTGAGCAGTTCTTC
J gene: TRBJ2-1
V gene: TRBV29-1
D gene: .
clone size: .

CDR3 protein: CASSQDTGGATEAFF
CDR3 DNA: TGCGCCAGCAGCCAAGATACGGGGGGTGCCACTGAAGCTTTCTTT
J gene: TRBJ1-1
V gene: TRBV4-3
D gene: .
clone size: .

CDR3 protein: CASSLGLSTDTQYF
CDR3 DNA: TGTGCCAGCAGTTTAGGCCTCAGCACAGATACGCAGTATTTT
J gene: TRBJ2-3
V gene: TRBV27
D gene: .
clone size: .

CDR3 protein: CASSYRGTGELFF
CDR3 DNA: TGTGCCAGCAGTTACAGGGGCACCGGGGAGCTGTTTTTT
J gene: TRBJ2-2
V gene: TRBV28
D gene: TRBD1
clone size: .

CDR3 protein: CASSLTGTDTDTQYF
CDR3 DNA: TGTGCCAGCAGTTTAACCGGGACTGATACAGATACGCAGTATTTT
J gene: TRBJ2-3
V gene: TRBV28
D gene: .
clone size: once

CDR3 protein: CASSPGFGGFYEQYF
CDR3 DNA: TGTGCCAGCTCACCGGGTTTCGGGGGATTCTACGAGCAGTACTTC
J gene: TRBJ2-7
V gene: TRBV18
D gene: .
clone size: .

CDR3 protein: CASRGTGEIYGYTF
CDR3 DNA: TGTGCCAGCAGGGGGACAGGGGAGATCTATGGCTACACCTTC
J gene: TRBJ1-2
V gene: TRBV21-1
D gene: .
clone size: .